A single T cell receptor beta chain is shown here with its context. Its antigen is unknown. Terminally differentiated effector memory CD45RA+ cells were excluded from the naive CD8 cells, which were CD45RO-negative and positively selected for CCR7. The entry originates in a study of shared clonotypes between healthy human individuals. Whole-study results and caveats: Sequencing depth was a factor that was expected to affect clonotype sharing among donors. Generation probabilities of non-shared clonotypes were lower (relative to those shared by all four donors).

Sequencing used immunoSEQ multiplex PCR; TCRdb keeps in-frame clones, though not all of them. The sample includes about 1,800,000 clones, just under 95% of them seen just once. The sequence was obtained from a man aged 18 to 29 in good health. The sample taken for sequencing was naive CD8+ T cells sorted from blood.

CDR3 residues: CASSLFGGTTYNEQFF. Written as DNA, the CDR3 is TGTGCCAGCAGCTTATTCGGGGGAACGACCTACAATGAGCAGTTCTTC. The rearrangement links TRBV11-2 to TRBJ2-1; D is possibly TRBD2 (6 bases). The CDR3 is made up of 16 amino acids. Germline CDR1 SGHAT, CDR2 FQNNGV. Trimming left V 2 bases short and J 2 bases short, with 13 bases between.